These 32 T cell receptor beta chains share one sample of origin, sequenced in a study of blood T cell repertoires in COVID-19. Libraries were prepared by immunoSEQ multiplex PCR; TCRdb keeps only in-frame clonotypes and omits some of them. Of more than 90,000 clones listed, around 80% are singletons. The sequenced sample consisted of peripheral blood. These receptors all stem from a human donor in a cohort sampled during active COVID-19.

V and J are TRBV19 and TRBJ2-3; TRBD2 is a possible D gene (6 bases). Trimming pared 5 bases from V and 2 bases from J, leaving 11 bases between. In germline, CDR1 is LNHDA, CDR2 SQIVND (reference sequence). CDR3 length: 14 residues. The CDR3 reads CASSSLANTDTQYF. The CDR3 DNA reads TGTGCCAGTAGTTCCCTAGCGAACACAGATACGCAGTATTTT.

CDR3 residues: CASSIGQGLYEQYF. CDR3 sequence (DNA): TGTGCCAGCAGCATAGGACAGGGGCTATACGAGCAGTACTTC. The V and J genes are TRBV5-6 and TRBJ2-7; 9 nucleotides agree with TRBD1. Germline loops: CDR1 SGHDT, CDR2 YYEEEE. J was trimmed by 4 bases and V by 4 bases; bases with no gene match: 6. The CDR3 extends over 14 amino acids.

The chain carries TRBV7-6 and TRBJ2-3; D is ambiguous. CDR1 SGHVS and CDR2 FNYEAQ come from the germline V gene. Trimming removed 2 bases from V and 3 bases from J, with 15 bases in between. The CDR3 runs 16 residues. DNA of the CDR3: TGTGCCAGCAGCTTAAGTGGGCTGATTGGGACAGATACGCAGTATTTT. This sequence encodes CASSLSGLIGTDTQYF.

A few counts support this clone. The gene calls are TRBV7-8 and TRBJ1-5; 9 bases are a match to TRBD1. The V and J ends lost 5 bases and 10 bases, in that order; junction bases with no gene match: 6. The germline gives CDR1 SGHVS, CDR2 FQNEAQ. The CDR3 length is 13 residues. The CDR3 nucleotides are TGTGCCAGCAGCCGGGACAGGGACCTACCCCAGCATTTT. Its translation is CASSRDRDLPQHF.

V gene TRBV4-2 combines with J gene TRBJ2-1; 13 bases agree with TRBD2. With 4 bases clipped from V and 1 base from J, the junction kept 19 bases outside the gene matches. CDR1 is LGHNA, CDR2 YNFKEQ, per germline. The CDR3 is 22 amino acids. The CDR3 protein is CASSRGTGGGPLAGGSYNEQFF. CDR3 DNA: TGTGCCAGCAGCCGCGGGACAGGGGGAGGTCCACTAGCGGGAGGGTCCTACAATGAGCAGTTCTTC.

V and J are TRBV5-4 and TRBJ1-1, with 12 bases fitting TRBD1. Germline CDR1 is SGHNT and CDR2 is YYREEE (reference sequence). V shed 4 bases, J shed 7 bases, and the junction held 8 bases outside the gene matches. CDR3 length: 15 amino acids. The CDR3 here is CASSPGQGARYEAFF. The CDR3 DNA reads as TGTGCCAGCAGCCCGGGACAGGGGGCGCGTTATGAAGCTTTCTTT. The full variable domain, rest sourced from reference TRBV5-4 and TRBJ1-1, is ETGVTQSPTHLIKTRGQQVTLRCSSQSGHNTVSWYQQALGQGPQFIFQYYREEENGRGNFPPRFSGLQFPNYSSELNVNALELDDSALYLCASSPGQGARYEAFFGQGTRLTVV.

This chain joins TRBV2 and TRBJ2-5, with D perhaps TRBD1 (5 bases). In germline, CDR1 is SNHLY, CDR2 FYNNEI. V was cut by 4 bases and J by 0 bases, with 6 bases left in between. CDR3 length equals 13 residues. Here the CDR3 DNA reads TGTGCCAGCAGTGGGGGCTACCAAGAGACCCAGTACTTC. This encodes CASSGGYQETQYF.

This chain connects TRBV6-2 or TRBV6-3 to TRBJ2-7, with 7 bases identical to TRBD2. Germline CDR1 and CDR2: MNHEY and SVGEGT. The CDR3 is 13 amino acids. V was clipped by 5 bases and J by 4 bases; unmatched bases: 5. The CDR3 nucleotides are TGTGCCAGCAGTATTCCGGGGGGTTACGAGCAGTACTTC. It encodes CASSIPGGYEQYF.

V gene TRBV4-1 combines with J gene TRBJ2-2, with D uncertain. Per the germline V gene, CDR1 is MGHRA and CDR2 is YSYEKL. CDR3 length equals 14 residues. The germline V and J ends were trimmed by 0 bases and 5 bases, with 7 bases remaining between them. CDR3 sequence reads: CASSQDGATGELFF. The CDR3, as DNA: TGCGCCAGCAGCCAAGATGGAGCGACCGGGGAGCTGTTTTTT.

The rearrangement uses TRBV13 and TRBJ1-2; 8 bases are shared with TRBD1. The trim removed 1 base at V and 3 bases at J, leaving 10 bases unmatched. CDR1 PRHDT and CDR2 FYEKMQ come from the germline V gene (reference sequence). The CDR3 runs to 17 residues. CDR3 sequence: CASSLVDRVRSDYGYTF. The CDR3 region has the DNA TGTGCCAGCAGCTTAGTGGACAGGGTGAGAAGTGACTATGGCTACACCTTC.

V usage is TRBV18 and J usage is TRBJ1-5, with D perhaps TRBD1 (5 bases). Germline V CDR1 and CDR2: KGHSH, LQKENI. The CDR3 is 13 amino acids. V gave up 3 bases and J gave up 3 bases, with 6 bases separating them. CDR3 nucleotide sequence: TGTGCCAGCTCACCGGGGCCCAATCAGCCCCAGCATTTT. Its protein product is CASSPGPNQPQHF. The full variable domain, rest sourced from reference TRBV18 and TRBJ1-5, is NAGVMQNPRHLVRRRGQEARLRCSPMKGHSHVYWYRQLPEEGLKFMVYLQKENIIDESGMPKERFSAEFPKEGPSILRIQQVVRGDSAAYFCASSPGPNQPQHFGDGTRLSIL.

The J gene is TRBJ2-1, the V gene TRBV20-1; D is perhaps TRBD1 (6 bases). There are 13 residues in the CDR3. The germline CDR1 and CDR2 sequences are DFQATT and SNEGSKA (reference sequence). The V and J ends lost 3 bases and 10 bases respectively, with 16 bases between them. This chain's CDR3 is CSASGNREGEQFF. The CDR3 region has the DNA TGCAGTGCTAGTGGCAACAGGGAAGGCGAGCAGTTCTTC.

This clone was detected a few times. This chain joins TRBV7-9 and TRBJ1-1, with unresolved D. Germline CDR1 is SEHNR and CDR2 is FQNEAQ (reference sequence). V dropped 8 bases and J dropped 5 bases, with 18 bases sitting between them. The CDR3 length is 14 residues. The DNA of the CDR3 is TGTGCCAGCCGACGCGACGGGTTGTATACTGAAGCTTTCTTT. This gives the protein CASRRDGLYTEAFF.

This clone turned up a few times. The chain is built from TRBV18 and TRBJ1-1, with 7 bases identical to TRBD1. The CDR3 covers 14 residues. In germline, CDR1 is KGHSH, CDR2 LQKENI. After removal of 3 bases from V and 1 base from J, the junction contained 2 bases not matched to a gene. The CDR3 bases are TGTGCCAGCTCACCGGGACAGAAGAACACTGAAGCTTTCTTT. It is translated as CASSPGQKNTEAFF.

V is TRBV9 and J is TRBJ2-2, with TRBD2 matching 10 bases. The J segment lost 5 bases and the V segment lost 0 bases, leaving 7 bases of the junction unmatched. This CDR3 has 17 amino acids. The V gene's germline CDR1 is SGDLS and CDR2 YYNGEE. Here the CDR3 reads CASSVDGAGGPTGELFF. The CDR3 DNA reads as TGTGCCAGCAGCGTAGACGGAGCGGGGGGGCCTACCGGGGAGCTGTTTTTT. Combining the CDR3 with reference TRBV9 and TRBJ2-2 gives the whole variable domain DSGVTQTPKHLITATGQRVTLRCSPRSGDLSVYWYQQSLDQGLQFLIQYYNGEERAKGNILERFSAQQFPDLHSELNLSSLELGDSALYFCASSVDGAGGPTGELFFGEGSRLTVL.

The J gene is TRBJ2-1, the V gene TRBV6-5; 10 bases are a match to TRBD2. This CDR3 region has 15 residues. J was trimmed by 6 bases and V by 8 bases; bases with no gene match: 10. Germline assignment: CDR1 MNHEY and CDR2 SVGAGI. The CDR3 DNA reads as TGTGCCAGCGTGGGGGGGACTAGCGTCCCCAATGAGCAGTTCTTC. This translates into CASVGGTSVPNEQFF.

The chain links TRBV5-1 to TRBJ1-2; 7 positions match TRBD1. After removal of 4 bases from V and 4 bases from J, the junction contained 10 bases not matched to a gene. Germline CDR1 and CDR2: SGHRS and YFSETQ. This CDR3 spans 15 amino acids. CDR3 loop: CASSPTGQALYGYTF. Written as DNA, the CDR3 is TGCGCCAGCAGCCCTACCGGACAGGCTCTCTATGGCTACACCTTC.

This clone was seen only a few times. The gene calls are TRBV20-1 and TRBJ1-1; D gene unclear. V lost 7 bases and J lost 8, with 11 bases in between. The CDR3 has 10 residues. The germline CDR1 and CDR2 sequences are DFQATT and SNEGSKA (reference sequence). CDR3 sequence: CSVVTREAFF. The DNA of the CDR3 is TGCAGTGTCGTAACGCGAGAAGCTTTCTTT.

This clone was recorded once. The V call is TRBV13, the J call TRBJ2-1; 16 bases fit TRBD2. Germline CDR1 is PRHDT and CDR2 is FYEKMQ (reference sequence). The CDR3 is 17 amino acids. The junction had 8 bases not matched to a gene; V was cut back by 2 bases and J by 10 bases. As DNA, the CDR3 is TGTGCCAGCAGCTTACCGGGACTAGCGGGGGGGCCTGAGGAGCAGTTCTTC. Amino acid sequence: CASSLPGLAGGPEEQFF.

The chain carries TRBV7-8 and TRBJ1-2; maybe TRBD1 (5 bases). The CDR3 spans 18 residues. Trimming took off 2 bases at V and 4 bases at J, with 23 bases between the two ends. Germline CDR1 reads SGHVS; CDR2 reads FQNEAQ. The DNA of the CDR3 is TGTGCCAGCAGCTTAATGACCCAGGGCCCGGTGGAAGCCTATGGCTACACCTTC. This gives the protein CASSLMTQGPVEAYGYTF.

V is TRBV13 and J is TRBJ2-3; D might be TRBD1 (6 bases). V shed 5 bases and J shed 0 bases, with 15 bases lying between them. Germline V CDR1 and CDR2: PRHDT, FYEKMQ (reference sequence). This CDR3 contains 16 residues. The CDR3 is CASSLQDSTSTDTQYF. The CDR3 nucleotides read TGTGCCAGCAGCCTACAGGACAGCACAAGCACAGATACGCAGTATTTT.

This sequence joins TRBV29-1 and TRBJ1-2; D is undetermined. Deletions cut 7 bases from V and 10 bases from J, with 19 bases between. Germline CDR1 is SQVTM and CDR2 is ANQGSEA. The CDR3 covers 12 residues. The CDR3 nucleotides read TGCAGCGCAAGGGTGGGAGGGTTGGACTACACCTTC. As protein: CSARVGGLDYTF. Drawing the rest from reference TRBV29-1 and TRBJ1-2, the complete variable domain is SAVISQKPSRDICQRGTSLTIQCQVDSQVTMMFWYRQQPGQSLTLIATANQGSEATYESGFVIDKFPISRPNLTFSTLTVSNMSPEDSSIYLCSARVGGLDYTFGSGTRLTVV.

The V gene is TRBV6-6, the J gene TRBJ1-1, with D tentatively TRBD1 (6 bases). The CDR3 runs to 14 residues. V dropped 7 bases and J dropped 10 bases, with 22 bases sitting between them. Germline CDR1 reads MNHNY; CDR2 reads SVGAGI (reference sequence). CDR3 region: CASTVDRVKGGAFF. The CDR3 bases are TGTGCCAGCACCGTGGACAGAGTAAAAGGGGGAGCTTTCTTT.

In DNA form, the CDR3 reads TGTGCCAGCAGCGGACTAGCGGGGGGAGTTCCCTACAATGAGCAGTTCTTC. Protein sequence: CASSGLAGGVPYNEQFF. The chain uses TRBV9 and TRBJ2-1; 13 nucleotides line up with TRBD2. The CDR3 is 17 amino acids. In germline, CDR1 is SGDLS, CDR2 YYNGEE. J gave up 2 bases and V 3 bases, and 5 bases lay outside the gene matches.

The chain carries TRBV7-2 and TRBJ2-3; TRBD2 matches at 13 bases. The J segment lost 4 bases and the V segment lost 4 bases, leaving 14 bases of the junction unmatched. Germline V CDR1 and CDR2: SGHTA, FQGNSA. The CDR3 runs to 19 residues. The CDR3: CASSSAQLAGGRGADTQYF. Written as DNA, the CDR3 is TGTGCCAGCAGCTCCGCCCAACTAGCGGGGGGGCGGGGGGCAGATACGCAGTATTTT.

This clone came up once. The chain joins TRBV10-2 to TRBJ2-2; 11 positions match TRBD2. CDR3 size: 16 residues. After removal of 4 bases from V and 4 bases from J, the junction contained 5 bases not matched to a gene. Germline V gene lookup returns CDR1 WSHSY and CDR2 SAAADI. The chain's CDR3 is CASSVGSGGGTGELFF. CDR3 coding DNA: TGCGCCAGCAGTGTAGGTAGCGGGGGGGGCACCGGGGAGCTGTTTTTT.

In this sample, this clone turned up a few times. This chain uses TRBV14 with TRBJ2-7; possibly TRBD2 for D (5 bases). V was trimmed by 0 bases and J by 0 bases, leaving 9 bases between them. The CDR3 is made up of 15 amino acids. Germline V gives CDR1 SGHDN, CDR2 FVKESK. CDR3 protein: CASSQDTGYSYEQYF. CDR3 DNA: TGTGCCAGCAGCCAAGATACGGGATACTCCTACGAGCAGTACTTC.

The rearrangement joins TRBV11-2 to TRBJ2-1, with 13 bases matching TRBD2. Germline V gene lookup returns CDR1 SGHAT and CDR2 FQNNGV. The V and J ends lost 6 bases and 6 bases, in that order; junction bases with no gene match: 8. CDR3 length: 16 residues. The CDR3 spells CASSRTSGSRGNEQFF. The CDR3 DNA follows: TGTGCCAGCAGTCGGACTAGCGGGAGTAGGGGCAATGAGCAGTTCTTC.

The chain carries TRBV5-8 and TRBJ2-3, with a weak D call TRBD1 (6 bases). Germline V gene data show CDR1 as SGHTS and CDR2 as YDEGEE. CDR3 size: 16 residues. The V end was cut by 0 bases, the J end by 6 bases, with 17 bases between. The DNA of the CDR3 is TGTGCCAGCAGCTTGGTGGAAACACAGGGATTGGATACGCAGTATTTT. Protein: CASSLVETQGLDTQYF.

The chain couples TRBV23-1 to TRBJ2-7; no firm D call. TRBV23-1 is designated an ORF whose function remains uncertain. The germline V and J ends were trimmed by 4 bases and 2 bases, with 6 bases remaining between them. This CDR3 comprises 12 residues. The DNA of the CDR3 is TGCGCCAGCAGTCGGGCCACCTACGAGCAGTACTTC. This translates into CASSRATYEQYF.

Worth noting for this clone: Distinct nucleotide sequences in the sample also encode this CDR3. This chain uses TRBV3-1 (or the pseudogene TRBV3-2) with TRBJ2-7, with 11 bases fitting TRBD2. In germline, CDR1 is LGHDT, CDR2 YNNKEL (reference sequence). This CDR3 has 15 residues. J lost 2 bases, V lost 3 bases, and 3 bases had no gene match. CDR3 region: CASSQGTSGPYEQYF. CDR3 nucleotides: TGTGCCAGCAGCCAGGGGACTAGCGGACCCTACGAGCAGTACTTC.

This clone was detected once. V is TRBV19 and J is TRBJ1-4; possible D gene TRBD1, 6 bases. This CDR3 region has 12 residues. Trimming took 1 base from V and 13 from J, leaving 10 bases between them. In germline, CDR1 is LNHDA, CDR2 SQIVND (reference sequence). The CDR3 nucleotides are TGTGCCAGTAGTATAGTTAGGGGGATACTGTTTTTT. Translation gives CASSIVRGILFF.